This entry concerns a single T cell receptor beta chain. Its specificity is unknown. The CDR3 loop spans 14 amino acids. Looked up from germline, CDR1 is MNHNY and CDR2 is SVGAGI (reference sequence). V was clipped by 6 bases and J by 4 bases, with 15 bases between them. The donors were members of the roughly 120-subject validation cohort (separate from the approximately 670-subject first cohort). The data originate from a study of cytomegalovirus exposure and HLA in healthy donors. The study's findings and limits: According to the study, 150 to 200 TCR beta chains were cytomegalovirus-associated. Three CMV-associated chains were confirmed in vitro to be specific for CMV antigens. As was reported, the classifier diagnosed cytomegalovirus status with high specificity and sensitivity.

TCRdb keeps only in-frame clones here, not all; method: immunoSEQ multiplex PCR. The table shows about 150,000 clones, with around 80% occurring only once. The chain recombines TRBV6-6 with TRBJ1-2; D remains unclear. The specimen was PBMCs. This TCR derives from a man in his thirties or forties in good health and CMV-seropositive. The CDR3 DNA reads TGTGCCAGCAGAAGAGACGGTCTAGGCTATGGCTACACCTTC. It encodes CASRRDGLGYGYTF.